The 13 T cell receptor beta chains below come from one sample, sequenced in a study of shared clonotypes between healthy human individuals. Naive CD8 isolation took CD45RO-negative cells positively selected for CCR7 and excluded terminally differentiated effector memory CD45RA+ cells. Using immunoSEQ multiplex PCR, the repertoire was profiled, and TCRdb retains in-frame clones only, with some absent. The sample contains about 2 million clones, approximately 95% of which appear only once. Sequencing was carried out using naive CD8+ T cells sorted from blood. The receptors stem from a man aged 18 to 29 in good health.

The chain uses TRBV29-1 and TRBJ1-4, with D possibly being TRBD1 (5 bases). The germline gives CDR1 SQVTM, CDR2 ANQGSEA. The CDR3 loop spans 14 amino acids. Trimming removed 4 bases from V and 5 bases from J, with 14 bases in between. Here the CDR3 reads CSVAGQPSNEKLFF. CDR3 bases: TGCAGCGTTGCGGGGCAGCCGTCAAATGAAAAACTGTTTTTT.

Concerning this clone: One end of the junction is discordant with germline, which a read error may explain. Other DNA sequences in the sample encode the same CDR3. The rearrangement links TRBV5-6 to TRBJ1-5; D perhaps matches TRBD1 (5 bases). The CDR3 covers 16 residues. Germline V lookup: CDR1 SGHDT, CDR2 YYEEEE. DNA for the CDR3: TGTGCCAGTAGCTGGGGCCCAGGGAATAGCAATCAGCCCCAGCATTTT. This translates into CASSWGPGNSNQPQHF.

The V call is TRBV6-6, the J call TRBJ2-3; TRBD2 matches at 12 bases. With 4 bases clipped from V and 3 bases from J, the junction kept 5 bases outside the gene matches. The CDR3 length is 16 residues. The germline gives CDR1 MNHNY, CDR2 SVGAGI (reference sequence). For the CDR3, the DNA is TGTGCCAGCAGTTCTCCTAGCGGGGGGGCGACAGATACGCAGTATTTT. Translating it yields CASSSPSGGATDTQYF.

CDR3 in amino acids: CASSLLRGPGNIQYF. The CDR3 region has the DNA TGTGCCAGCAGCTTATTAAGGGGGCCGGGGAACATTCAGTACTTC. The chain recombines TRBV7-9 with TRBJ2-4; TRBD1 aligns across 7 bases. V was clipped by 2 bases and J by 7 bases; unmatched bases: 8. Germline CDR1 reads SEHNR; CDR2 reads FQNEAQ (reference sequence). There are 15 residues in the CDR3.

The V call is TRBV7-9, the J call TRBJ2-1, with D perhaps being TRBD1 or TRBD2 (5 bases each). Looked up from germline, CDR1 is SEHNR and CDR2 is FQNEAQ (reference sequence). This CDR3 is 17 amino acids long. Trimming took 3 bases from V and 1 from J, leaving 16 bases between them. CDR3 in DNA: TGTGCCAGCAGCTTTTTTGAGGGGTTCGCATCCTACAATGAGCAGTTCTTC. Its translation is CASSFFEGFASYNEQFF. Variable domain in full (rest from reference TRBV7-9 and TRBJ2-1): DTGVSQNPRHKITKRGQNVTFRCDPISEHNRLYWYRQTLGQGPEFLTYFQNEAQLEKSRLLSDRFSAERPKGSFSTLEIQRTEQGDSAMYLCASSFFEGFASYNEQFFGPGTRLTVL.

This chain links TRBV4-3 with TRBJ2-3; TRBD1 is a possible D gene (6 bases). Trimming took 0 bases from V and 0 from J, leaving 16 bases between them. There are 18 residues in the CDR3. Per the germline V gene, CDR1 is LGHNA and CDR2 is YSLEER. CDR3 amino acids: CASSQEVPGHRSTDTQYF. The CDR3 DNA is TGCGCCAGCAGCCAAGAGGTCCCGGGACATCGTAGCACAGATACGCAGTATTTT.

This rearrangement joins TRBV2 to TRBJ2-7; 9 positions agree with TRBD1. V trimming: 7 bases; J trimming: 4 bases; junction bases outside the gene matches: 5. Germline-derived CDR1 and CDR2 are SNHLY and FYNNEI. This CDR3 has 13 residues. The CDR3 region has the DNA TGTGCCAGCACCCACAGGGGGCAATACGAGCAGTACTTC. Residues: CASTHRGQYEQYF.

The rearrangement uses TRBV5-1 and TRBJ2-7; 10 bases fit TRBD2. There are 15 residues in the CDR3. CDR1 and CDR2 from the germline V gene are SGHRS and YFSETQ. Germline trimming cut 1 base from V and 3 bases from J; bases unmatched to any gene: 4. The CDR3 DNA reads TGCGCCAGCAGCTTGCGTCTAGCGGGAGACTACGAGCAGTACTTC. It translates to CASSLRLAGDYEQYF.

The chain combines TRBV7-8 with TRBJ2-7; D uncertain. Germline V lookup: CDR1 SGHVS, CDR2 FQNEAQ. CDR3 length: 13 amino acids. V shed 3 bases and J shed 6 bases, with 12 bases lying between them. The CDR3 region is CASSLSNPREQYF. CDR3 DNA: TGTGCCAGCAGCTTGAGTAACCCCCGCGAGCAGTACTTC.

The chain recombines TRBV4-3 with TRBJ1-1; 7 nucleotides match TRBD1. This CDR3 is built from 15 residues. The V and J ends lost 3 bases and 0 bases, in that order; junction bases with no gene match: 4. Germline CDR1 is LGHNA and CDR2 is YSLEER. CDR3 nucleotides: TGCGCCAGCAGCCAGAACAGGGGACTGAACACTGAAGCTTTCTTT. Translation gives CASSQNRGLNTEAFF.

This chain uses TRBV10-3 with TRBJ1-1, with D hard to call. CDR3 length: 18 residues. V lost 3 bases and J lost 1, with 21 bases in between. Germline V CDR1 and CDR2: ENHRY, SYGVKD. The CDR3 spells CAISDPLGGRPTNTEAFF. The CDR3 DNA sequence: TGTGCCATCAGTGATCCCCTAGGTGGGCGGCCGACGAACACTGAAGCTTTCTTT.

As concerns this clone: This sample also contains other DNA sequences that code for the same CDR3. This chain uses TRBV6-6 with TRBJ2-7, with no clear D. The germline V gene encodes CDR1 MNHNY and CDR2 SVGAGI (reference sequence). Trimming shortened V by 4 bases and J by 1 base, and 5 bases separated the two germline ends. This CDR3 has 12 residues. Here the CDR3 DNA reads TGTGCCAGCAGTTTGAGTTCCTACGAGCAGTACTTC. This translates into CASSLSSYEQYF.

The chain is built from TRBV6-1 and TRBJ2-7, with TRBD2 identical over 15 bases. The junction had 3 bases not matched to a gene; V was cut back by 5 bases and J by 4 bases. The germline gives CDR1 MNHNS, CDR2 SASEGT. This CDR3 spans 15 amino acids. The CDR3 sequence: CASSTGTSGGYEQYF. The CDR3 nucleotides are TGTGCCAGCAGTACTGGGACTAGCGGGGGGTACGAGCAGTACTTC.